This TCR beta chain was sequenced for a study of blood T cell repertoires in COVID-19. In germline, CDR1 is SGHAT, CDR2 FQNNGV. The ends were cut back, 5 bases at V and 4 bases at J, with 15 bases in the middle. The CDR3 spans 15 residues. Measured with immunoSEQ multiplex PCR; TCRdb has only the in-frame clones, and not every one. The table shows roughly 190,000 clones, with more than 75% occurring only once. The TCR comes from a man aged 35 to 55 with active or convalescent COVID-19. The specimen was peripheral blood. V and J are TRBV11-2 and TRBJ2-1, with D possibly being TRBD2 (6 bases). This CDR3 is CASSQRRAGYNEQFF. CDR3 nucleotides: TGTGCCAGCAGCCAGCGGAGGGCTGGTTACAATGAGCAGTTCTTC.